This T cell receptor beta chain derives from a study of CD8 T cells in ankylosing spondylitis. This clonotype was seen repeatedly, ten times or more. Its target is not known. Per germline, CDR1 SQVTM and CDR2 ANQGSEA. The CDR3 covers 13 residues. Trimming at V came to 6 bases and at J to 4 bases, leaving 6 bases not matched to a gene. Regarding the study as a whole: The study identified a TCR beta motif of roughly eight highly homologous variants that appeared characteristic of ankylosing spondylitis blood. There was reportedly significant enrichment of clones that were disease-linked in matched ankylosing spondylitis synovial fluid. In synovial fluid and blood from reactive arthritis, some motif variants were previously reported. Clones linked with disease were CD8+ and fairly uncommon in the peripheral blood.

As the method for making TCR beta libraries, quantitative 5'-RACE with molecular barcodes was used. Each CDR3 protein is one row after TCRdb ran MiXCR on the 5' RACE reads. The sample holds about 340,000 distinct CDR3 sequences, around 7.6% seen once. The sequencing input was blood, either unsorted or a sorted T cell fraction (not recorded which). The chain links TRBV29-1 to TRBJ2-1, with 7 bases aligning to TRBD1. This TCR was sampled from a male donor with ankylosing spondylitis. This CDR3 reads CSVGTALYNEQFF. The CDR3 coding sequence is TGCAGCGTAGGGACAGCTCTTTACAATGAGCAGTTCTTC.